Listed here are 9 T cell receptor beta chains from one sample, sequenced in a study of CD8 T cells in ankylosing spondylitis. TCRdb processed the 5' RACE reads anew with MiXCR; each CDR3 protein has one entry. Among about 250,000 distinct CDR3 sequences listed, roughly 25% were seen once. Sequenced: blood, either unsorted or a sorted T cell fraction (not recorded which). Receptors originate from a male donor with ankylosing spondylitis or in good health (not recorded which).

This clonotype was observed at least ten times. The gene calls are TRBV3-1 and TRBJ2-3; 7 nucleotides line up with TRBD1. The germline V gene has CDR1 LGHDT and CDR2 YNNKEL (reference sequence). The J segment lost 1 base and the V segment lost 1 base, leaving 17 bases of the junction unmatched. The CDR3 is 20 amino acids. CDR3 protein: CASSQALGGQLFGRTDTQYF. The CDR3 nucleotides read TGTGCCAGCAGCCAAGCCCTTGGGGGACAGTTGTTTGGGCGCACAGATACGCAGTATTTT.

This clonotype was counted at least ten times. The DNA for the CDR3 is TGCGCCAGCAGCCAAGGTCCCACTAGCCCAGGGTCCTACAATGAGCAGTTCTTC. Its translation is CASSQGPTSPGSYNEQFF. V and J are TRBV4-1 and TRBJ2-1; tentatively, D is TRBD2 (6 bases). V lost 1 base and J 1 base, leaving 17 bases between the germline ends. Germline-derived CDR1 and CDR2 are MGHRA and YSYEKL. The CDR3 contains 18 residues.

This clonotype was seen more than once but under ten times. The chain has TRBV12-3 or TRBV12-4 and TRBJ2-1; D uncertain. V lost 2 bases to trimming and J lost 12 bases, with 8 bases between them. The CDR3 has 11 amino acids. The CDR3 region has the DNA TGTGCCAGCAGTTTAATGGAGAGGCAGTTCTTC. It yields the protein CASSLMERQFF.

In its sample, this clonotype was seen many times. The chain recombines TRBV6-1 with TRBJ2-5, with TRBD1 as a possible D gene (5 bases). The CDR3 has 13 residues. In germline, CDR1 is MNHNS, CDR2 SASEGT. Trimming stripped 8 bases from V and 5 bases from J, with 15 bases between. The CDR3 bases are TGTGCCAGCGGGGCACAGGCCGGGGAGACCCAGTACTTC. This codes for CASGAQAGETQYF.

This clonotype was observed many times. This chain joins TRBV10-3 and TRBJ2-1; D is ambiguous. V dropped 4 bases and J dropped 6 bases, with 10 bases sitting between them. This CDR3 contains 13 residues. Germline CDR1 reads ENHRY; CDR2 reads SYGVKD. Here the CDR3 reads CAISAAQANEQFF. CDR3 DNA sequence: TGTGCCATCAGTGCTGCCCAGGCCAATGAGCAGTTCTTC.

This clonotype was picked up a small number of times. The CDR3 coding sequence is TGTGCCAGCAGCACACTTGGCACAGATACGCAGTATTTT. This codes for CASSTLGTDTQYF. The rearrangement joins TRBV6-6 to TRBJ2-3; D is uncertain. V was shortened by 6 bases and J by 1 base, with 8 bases between the two germline ends. Germline CDR1 and CDR2: MNHNY and SVGAGI (reference sequence). The CDR3 covers 13 residues.

This clonotype was observed a few times. The rearrangement links TRBV20-1 to TRBJ2-1; 9 bases match TRBD2. With 3 bases clipped from V and 7 bases from J, the junction kept 7 bases outside the gene matches. This CDR3 has 14 residues. Germline CDR1 reads DFQATT; CDR2 reads SNEGSKA (reference sequence). The DNA for the CDR3 is TGCAGTGCTAGTATCGGGACTAGCAAGAATGAGCAGTTCTTC. The encoded protein is CSASIGTSKNEQFF.

This clonotype was found once. The chain carries TRBV7-7 and TRBJ2-1; 11 positions match TRBD2. The CDR3 has 14 residues. The germline gives CDR1 SSHAT, CDR2 FNYEAQ (reference sequence). V trimming: 1 base; J trimming: 9 bases; junction bases outside the gene matches: 2. The CDR3 loop reads CASSLVAGGAEQFF. Here the CDR3 DNA reads TGTGCCAGCAGCTTAGTAGCGGGGGGGGCTGAGCAGTTCTTC.

This chain uses TRBV3-1 with TRBJ2-7; weak D call: TRBD1 (6 bases). The germline gives CDR1 LGHDT, CDR2 YNNKEL (reference sequence). The V end lost 4 bases, the J end lost 8 bases, and 18 bases lay between the germline ends. The CDR3 contains 14 residues. The CDR3 DNA reads TGTGCCAGCAGCCCTGACAGGCTCCTACTTCAGCAGTACTTC. As protein: CASSPDRLLLQQYF.